There are a few counts of the clone carrying this TCR beta chain. Its target is unknown. One end of the junction is discordant with germline, which a read error may explain. This sample was taken from a study of T cell repertoires in cytomegalovirus infection. TCRdb ran MiXCR on the reads and lists one entry per CDR3 protein. Here the sample spans roughly 860,000 distinct CDR3 sequences, 30% to 35% being singletons. Germline CDR1 and CDR2: SSHAT and FNYEAQ (reference sequence). The CDR3 length is 13 residues. The chain couples TRBV7-7 to TRBJ2-5; D is ambiguous. Source: cultured CD8+ T cells from PBMCs, taken from culture after CMV antigen stimulation. The clonotype was recovered from a human donor in good health (CMV status not recorded). Some clones in this sample may be carry-over from other donors' samples. The DNA for the CDR3 is TGTGCTAGCAGCTCCCGGCTACAAGAGACCCAGTACTTC. It is translated as CASSSRLQETQYF.